The 5 T cell receptor beta chains given below trace back to one sample, sequenced in a study of shared T cell receptors in the human thymus. Repertoires were generated with immunoSEQ multiplex PCR, while TCRdb's copy carries only in-frame clones and drops some. Counted here are some 700,000 clones, around 85% occurring once; the ten biggest clones make up around 0.01%. The same sample was also used in a study of human thymus T cells.

The material sequenced was thymocytes. These receptors originate from a girl less than two years old with a congenital heart defect.

The chain recombines TRBV5-1 with TRBJ2-3; possibly TRBD2 for D (6 bases). Between the trimmed V and J ends, which lost 4 bases and 1 base, there was a span of 13 bases. The CDR3 has 15 amino acids. Germline-derived CDR1 and CDR2 are SGHRS and YFSETQ. In DNA form, the CDR3 reads TGCGCCAGCAGCCTGGCGTGGGGGGGCACAGATACGCAGTATTTT. This encodes CASSLAWGGTDTQYF.

This chain uses TRBV7-2 with TRBJ2-3, with D possibly TRBD1 on 6 matching bases. V lost 8 bases to trimming and J lost 0 bases, with 15 bases between them. This CDR3 has 15 residues. Germline V gene lookup returns CDR1 SGHTA and CDR2 FQGNSA. The CDR3 coding sequence is TGTGCCAGCCGCCTTTTGCAGGGGAGCACAGATACGCAGTATTTT. It specifies CASRLLQGSTDTQYF.

This clone was seen a single time. V gene TRBV14 combines with J gene TRBJ1-1; tentative D call: TRBD1 (5 bases). The length of the CDR3 is 16 residues. Germline V CDR1 and CDR2: SGHDN, FVKESK. With 1 base removed from V and 1 base from J, the gap between germline ends came to 13 bases. Here the CDR3 DNA reads TGTGCCAGCAGCCAAGCTAGACAGTGGGGGAACACTGAAGCTTTCTTT. Translating gives CASSQARQWGNTEAFF.

The CDR3 nucleotides are TGTGCCAGCAGCTCCCAGGGGTACTACAATGAGCAGTTCTTC. It codes for CASSSQGYYNEQFF. The chain combines TRBV11-1 with TRBJ2-1; weak D call: TRBD1 (6 bases). Looked up from germline, CDR1 is SGHAT and CDR2 is FQDESV (reference sequence). The CDR3 has 14 residues. The V and J ends lost 4 bases and 3 bases respectively, with 10 bases between them.

This sequence joins TRBV28 and TRBJ1-4; the D is unclear. CDR1 and CDR2 (germline): MDHEN, SYDVKM. Deletions cut 6 bases from V and 8 bases from J, with 13 bases between. The CDR3 spans 13 residues. Here the CDR3 reads CASSPPAGEKLFF. The CDR3, as DNA: TGTGCCAGCAGCCCTCCTGCGGGGGAAAAACTGTTTTTT.